Listed below are T cell receptor beta chains from one sample, sequenced in a study of graft-versus-host responses after intestinal transplantation. No antigen is known for these receptors. TCRdb's copy holds only in-frame clones and misses some; the assay was immunoSEQ multiplex PCR. The sample holds about 89,000 clones, 92% seen once. The sample in question was unstimulated CD4+ T cells sorted from spleen or lymph node cells, obtained before intestinal transplant. Every receptor here comes from a human donor who received an intestinal transplant. CDR3s include the opening cysteine and the closing phenylalanine or tryptophan. D genes are given only for firm matches. Expanded clones are given a class, and other clones once, few, many or no size at all.

j_call cdr3_length clone_size d_call v_call cdr3_nt cdr3_aa
TRBJ2-7 14 . . TRBV28 TGTGCCAGCAGTTTAAGCCGGGCTCCATACGAGCAGTACTTC CASSLSRAPYEQYF
TRBJ1-1 16 once TRBD1 TRBV5-1 TGCGCCAGCAGCCCAGAATCGACAGGGGACATCACTGAAGCTTTCTTT CASSPESTGDITEAFF
TRBJ2-1 14 . . TRBV30 TGTGCCTGGACTCCCTGGGTGGGAAACAATGAGCAGTTCTTC CAWTPWVGNNEQFF
TRBJ1-1 11 . . TRBV29-1 TGCAGCGTTGAGGGGAACACTGAAGCTTTCTTT CSVEGNTEAFF
TRBJ1-1 15 . . TRBV10-3 TGTGCCATCAGTGGTTCCGGGACTGAGAACACTGAAGCTTTCTTT CAISGSGTENTEAFF
TRBJ1-2 12 . . TRBV2 TGTGCCAGCAGGCAGAAGAGTGGTGGCTACACCTTC CASRQKSGGYTF
TRBJ2-1 12 . . TRBV18 TGTGCCAGCTCACCACTCTCCAATGAGCAGTTCTTC CASSPLSNEQFF
TRBJ1-5 16 . . TRBV28 TGTGCCAGCACTCTTATGGGGGGAGTTGGAGGTCAGCCCCAGCATTTT CASTLMGGVGGQPQHF
TRBJ2-7 12 . TRBD1 TRBV5-1 TGCGCCAGCAGCCCCACAGGGGGCGAGCAGTACTTC CASSPTGGEQYF
TRBJ2-3 13 . . TRBV4-2 TGTGCCAGCAGCCTCCCAAGCACAGATACGCAGTATTTT CASSLPSTDTQYF
TRBJ1-1 13 once . TRBV30 TGTGCCTGGAGTGTACAGGGTAACACTGAAGCTTTCTTT CAWSVQGNTEAFF
TRBJ2-5 17 . . TRBV4-2 TGTGCCAGCAGCCAAGATTTAGCTGTTCAACTGGGAGAGACCCAGTACTTC CASSQDLAVQLGETQYF
TRBJ2-7 14 . TRBD1 TRBV9 TGTGCCAGCAGTGTTACCGGGACAGCCTACGAGCAGTACTTC CASSVTGTAYEQYF
TRBJ2-3 18 . TRBD2 TRBV2 TGTGCCAGCAGTGCCGAGGGACTAGCGGGAGGCTCCACAGATACGCAGTATTTT CASSAEGLAGGSTDTQYF
TRBJ2-7 15 . . TRBV4-1 TGCGCCAGCAGCCAATTGAGGGGTAGCTCCTACGAGCAGTACTTC CASSQLRGSSYEQYF
TRBJ2-5 16 . TRBD2 TRBV9 TGTGCCAGCAGCGTAGGTAGCGGGAGGGTCCAAGAGACCCAGTACTTC CASSVGSGRVQETQYF
TRBJ2-1 16 . TRBD1 TRBV7-2 TGTGCCAGCAGCCTCCTACCCCCGGGACAGGGCGGGGAGCAGTTCTTC CASSLLPPGQGGEQFF
TRBJ2-3 14 few . TRBV5-5 TGTGCCAGCAGCTTGAAAGGGGTCCCCGATACGCAGTATTTT CASSLKGVPDTQYF
TRBJ2-3 15 . . TRBV2 TGTGCCACCGGAGGTGGGGAGAGCAGGACAGATACGCAGTATTTT CATGGGESRTDTQYF
TRBJ2-1 12 . . TRBV11-2 TGTGCCAGCAGCTTAGTGGCCAATGAGCAGTTCTTC CASSLVANEQFF
TRBJ2-3 17 . . TRBV4-2 TGTGCCAGCAGCCAAGGGATAGCGCTAGGAGGCACAGATACGCAGTATTTT CASSQGIALGGTDTQYF
TRBJ2-3 15 . TRBD2 TRBV13 TGTGCCAGCAGCTTAAGCCAGCGGGAGATGGATACGCAGTATTTT CASSLSQREMDTQYF
TRBJ1-2 15 . . TRBV9 TGTGCCAGCAGCTCCCACGGAGGGGCCGTCTATGGCTACACCTTC CASSSHGGAVYGYTF
TRBJ1-1 13 . . TRBV4-1 TGCGCCAGCAGAAAAGACACTATACTTCAAGCTTTCTTT CASRKDTILQAFF
TRBJ2-3 16 . TRBD2 TRBV10-3 TGTGCCATCAAACTAGCGGGAGGGCAAGGAGGAGATACGCAGTATTTT CAIKLAGGQGGDTQYF
TRBJ2-3 14 . . TRBV28 TGTGCCAGCAGTTTCAGAGGGAACACAGATACGCAGTATTTT CASSFRGNTDTQYF
TRBJ1-1 14 . . TRBV22-1 TGTCCTGGGAGCGCTCGACCTATGAACACTGAAGCTTTCTTT CPGSARPMNTEAFF
TRBJ2-5 14 . TRBD1 TRBV2 TGTGCCAGTACGTTACAGGGGTTACAAGAGACCCAGTACTTC CASTLQGLQETQYF
TRBJ2-5 12 few . TRBV29-1 TGCAGCGTTGATAACCCTCCCGAGACCCAGTACTTC CSVDNPPETQYF
TRBJ1-1 13 . . TRBV9 TGTGCCAGCAGCGTAGATCCAGGGCGGGTGGCTTTCTTT CASSVDPGRVAFF
TRBJ2-1 12 . . TRBV30 TGTGCCTGGAGTGACGGCTACAATGAGCAGTTCTTC CAWSDGYNEQFF
TRBJ2-7 12 . . TRBV7-8 TGTGCCAGCAGCCCAGATGTACGGACTCCCTACTTC CASSPDVRTPYF
TRBJ2-2 15 . TRBD2 TRBV28 TGTGCCAGCAGTTTCGCGGGAGCGGGCACCGGGGAGCTGTTTTTT CASSFAGAGTGELFF
TRBJ2-6 15 . . TRBV5-1 TGCGCCAGCAGTCGTCAGGGGACTGGGGCCAACGTCCTGACTTTC CASSRQGTGANVLTF
TRBJ2-5 14 once TRBD1 TRBV7-8 TGTGCCAGTCACCTTCGGGACAGACAAGAGACCCAGTACTTC CASHLRDRQETQYF
TRBJ2-1 15 once TRBD2 TRBV6-6 TGTGCCAGCAAACTCCGGGAGGGAGGGGTCAATGAGCAGTTCTTC CASKLREGGVNEQFF
TRBJ2-5 16 . TRBD1 TRBV27 TGTGCCAGCAGTTTATGGGGGACAGGGGGCAAAGAGACCCAGTACTTC CASSLWGTGGKETQYF
TRBJ1-4 18 . . TRBV5-6 TGTGCCAGCAGCCTCGACAACCGGGGCCTTTTAACTAATGAAAAACTGTTTTTT CASSLDNRGLLTNEKLFF
TRBJ1-4 11 few TRBD1 TRBV9 TGTGCCAGCAGCGGACAGGGAAAACTGTTTTTT CASSGQGKLFF
TRBJ2-7 13 . . TRBV5-1 TGCGCCAGCAGCTTGAACGGCGGCTACGAGCAGTACTTC CASSLNGGYEQYF
TRBJ1-5 18 . TRBD1 TRBV7-8 TGTGCCAGCAGCTTAGCGGTTGGGACAGGGGTTAGCAATCAGCCCCAGCATTTT CASSLAVGTGVSNQPQHF
TRBJ2-5 15 . TRBD2 TRBV30 TGTGCCTGGAGTGTCCTGGCGGGAGGGCCGAAGACCCAGTACTTC CAWSVLAGGPKTQYF
TRBJ1-4 16 . . TRBV4-2 TGTGCCAGCAGCCAAGATTCCTGGGACACTAATGAAAAACTGTTTTTT CASSQDSWDTNEKLFF
TRBJ2-1 15 . . TRBV7-7 TGTGCCAGCAGCTTCAGTCCCACCATTGTCAATGAGCAGTTCTTC CASSFSPTIVNEQFF
TRBJ2-1 15 . . TRBV10-1 TGCGCCAGCAGTGAGTCCTCCGGTTACTACAATGAGCAGTTCTTC CASSESSGYYNEQFF